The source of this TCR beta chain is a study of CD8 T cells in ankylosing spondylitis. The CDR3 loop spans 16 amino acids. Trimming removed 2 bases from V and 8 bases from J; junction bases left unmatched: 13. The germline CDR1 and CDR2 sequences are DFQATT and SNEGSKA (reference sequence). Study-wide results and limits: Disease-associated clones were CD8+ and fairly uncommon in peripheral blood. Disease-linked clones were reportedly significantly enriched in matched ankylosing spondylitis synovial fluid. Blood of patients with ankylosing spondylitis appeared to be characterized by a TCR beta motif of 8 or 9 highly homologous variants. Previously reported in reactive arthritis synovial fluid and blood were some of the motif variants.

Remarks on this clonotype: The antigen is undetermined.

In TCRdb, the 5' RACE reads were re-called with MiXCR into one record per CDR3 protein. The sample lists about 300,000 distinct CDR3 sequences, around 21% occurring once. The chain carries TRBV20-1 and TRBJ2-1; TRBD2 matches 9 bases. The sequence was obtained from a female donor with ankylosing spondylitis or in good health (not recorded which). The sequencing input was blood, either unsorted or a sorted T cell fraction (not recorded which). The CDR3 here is CSARYWAGGPGHEQFF. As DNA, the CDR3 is TGCAGTGCTAGATACTGGGCGGGAGGGCCAGGGCATGAGCAGTTCTTC.